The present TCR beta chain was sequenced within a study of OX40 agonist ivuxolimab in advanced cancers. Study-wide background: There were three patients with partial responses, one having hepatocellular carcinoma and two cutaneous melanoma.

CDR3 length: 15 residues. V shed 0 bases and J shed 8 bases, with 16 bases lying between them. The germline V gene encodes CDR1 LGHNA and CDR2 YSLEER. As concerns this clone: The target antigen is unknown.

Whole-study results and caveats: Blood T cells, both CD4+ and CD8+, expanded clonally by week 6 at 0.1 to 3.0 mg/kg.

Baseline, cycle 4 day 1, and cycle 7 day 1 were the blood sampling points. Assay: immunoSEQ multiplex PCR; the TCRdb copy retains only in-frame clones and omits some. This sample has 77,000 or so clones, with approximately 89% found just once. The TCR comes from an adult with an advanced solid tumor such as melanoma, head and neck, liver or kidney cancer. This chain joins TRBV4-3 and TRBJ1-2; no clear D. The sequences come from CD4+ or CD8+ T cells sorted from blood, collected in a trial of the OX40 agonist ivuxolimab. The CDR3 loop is CASSQDYPLGRGYTF. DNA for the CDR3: TGCGCCAGCAGCCAAGATTATCCCCTAGGTCGGGGCTACACCTTC.